This TCR beta chain emerged from a study of Ad26.COV2.S vaccination and SARS-CoV-2 variants. The wider study: Ad26.COV2.S shots went into the muscle once or twice, 56 days apart.

Treatment here: some 20 received Ad26.COV2.S at low or high dose, single or two shots; about 5 received placebo; per-sample allocation not given. Specimens were obtained on day 63 following the first vaccine or placebo injection. Spike of the Wuhan-strain SARS-CoV-2 was expressed by an Ad26 vector, which formed the vaccine. This clone occurred once. What it recognizes is unknown. Clones were read by immunoSEQ multiplex PCR, and TCRdb kept only the in-frame ones, dropping some. The sample lists around 300,000 clones, about 88% seen once, with 6.4% in the top ten. CDR1 MGHRA and CDR2 YSYEKL come from the germline V gene. CDR3 size: 14 residues. V lost 1 base and J 7 bases, leaving 13 bases between the germline ends. Study-level points and caveats: In vaccinated individuals, spike-specific CD8+ and CD4+ T cell responses reportedly displayed substantial breadth. Among vaccine recipients, spike-specific TCR breadth exceeded that of placebo recipients.

This clonotype was obtained from a person between 18 and 65 years old who received the Ad26.COV2.S COVID-19 vaccine or a placebo. Specimen: peripheral blood, collected in a trial of Ad26.COV2.S vaccine versus placebo. The chain joins TRBV4-1 to TRBJ1-1, with D perhaps matching TRBD1 (5 bases). The CDR3 reads CASSQVGGLGEAFF. The DNA of the CDR3 is TGCGCCAGCAGCCAAGTGGGGGGGTTAGGTGAAGCTTTCTTT.